This TCR beta chain is drawn from a study of blood T cell repertoires in COVID-19. About the study: T cells, B-cell-depleted T cells, or PBMCs supplied cDNA or gDNA.

TCRdb's table, derived via immunoSEQ multiplex PCR, lists solely in-frame clones and lacks some. Of about 85,000 clones in the sample, 88% are singletons; the top ten hold approximately 5.1%. The source of this sequence is a woman aged 80 or over with acute or convalescent COVID-19. The specimen sequenced was peripheral blood.

CDR3 sequence reads: CASSTGKDTEAFF. As DNA, the CDR3 is TGTGCCAGTTCGACAGGGAAGGACACTGAAGCTTTCTTT. This rearrangement joins TRBV9 to TRBJ1-1; 7 bases line up with TRBD1. V gave up 8 bases and J gave up 3 bases; unmatched junction bases: 7. The CDR3 is made up of 13 amino acids. In germline, CDR1 is SGDLS, CDR2 YYNGEE.